This T cell receptor beta chain was observed in a study of T cell responses to AZD1222 COVID-19 vaccine. With 5 bases clipped from V and 2 bases from J, the junction kept 4 bases outside the gene matches. CDR1 is SNHLY and CDR2 is FYNNEI in the germline V gene. This CDR3 spans 15 amino acids. About this clone: Its antigen is not known.

Study results and caveats: In a largely white British group with more females than males, clonal diversity was possibly underestimated.

Measured with immunoSEQ multiplex PCR; TCRdb has only the in-frame clones, and not every one. The sample yields approximately 140,000 clones, approximately 91% seen once. The sequence came from an adult who received the AZD1222 COVID-19 vaccine. The input for sequencing was peripheral blood, taken 28 days after the second AZD1222 dose. The chain recombines TRBV2 with TRBJ2-3; 10 nucleotides align to TRBD1. CDR3 sequence: CASSRTGGATDTQYF. The CDR3, as DNA: TGTGCCAGCAGTAGGACAGGGGGTGCCACAGATACGCAGTATTTT.